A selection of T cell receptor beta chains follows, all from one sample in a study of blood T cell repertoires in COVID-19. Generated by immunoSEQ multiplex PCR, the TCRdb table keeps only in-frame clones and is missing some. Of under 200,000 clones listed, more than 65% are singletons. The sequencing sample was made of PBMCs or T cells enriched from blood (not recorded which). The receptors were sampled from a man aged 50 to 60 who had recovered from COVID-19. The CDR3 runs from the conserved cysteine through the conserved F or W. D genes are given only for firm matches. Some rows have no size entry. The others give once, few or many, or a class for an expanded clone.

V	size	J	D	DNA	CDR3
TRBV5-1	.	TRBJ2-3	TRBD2	TGCGCCAGCAGCTTAGGGCGGGAGCGTACAGATACGCAGTATTTT	CASSLGRERTDTQYF
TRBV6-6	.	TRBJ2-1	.	TGTGCCAGCAGTCAAAATACCCCATCAGGGGTAGGGGCACAGGACAATGAGCAGTTCTTC	CASSQNTPSGVGAQDNEQFF
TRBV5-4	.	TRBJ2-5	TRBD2	TGTGCCAGCAGCTCGGGACTAGCGGGGGGGATCCAAGAGACCCAGTACTTC	CASSSGLAGGIQETQYF
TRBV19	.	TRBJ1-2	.	TGTGCCAGTAGTGCTAACCAGGGGAACTATGGCTACACCTTC	CASSANQGNYGYTF
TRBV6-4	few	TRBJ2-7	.	TGTGCCAGCAGGTCCCAACCCCGGGAGCAGTACTTC	CASRSQPREQYF
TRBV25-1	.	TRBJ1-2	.	TGTGCCAGCCGCGAGGACGGCAGGGCAAGGTCCAACTATGGCTACACCTTC	CASREDGRARSNYGYTF
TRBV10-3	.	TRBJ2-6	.	TGTGCCATCAGTGACCCGGGTCGAGGGTTTGGGGCCAACGTCCTGACTTTC	CAISDPGRGFGANVLTF
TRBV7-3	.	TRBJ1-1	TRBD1	TGTGCCAGCAGTCTGGACAGGGGCGATAAGGAAGCTTTCTTT	CASSLDRGDKEAFF
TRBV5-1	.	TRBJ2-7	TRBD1	TGCGCCAGCAGGGTGACAGGGGTTTACGAGCAGTACTTC	CASRVTGVYEQYF
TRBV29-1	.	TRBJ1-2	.	TGCAGCGTTCACAGGGCGAACTATGGCTACACCTTC	CSVHRANYGYTF
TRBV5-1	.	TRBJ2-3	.	TGCGCCAGCAGCTCTACTAGCCGCAGCACAGATACGCAGTATTTT	CASSSTSRSTDTQYF
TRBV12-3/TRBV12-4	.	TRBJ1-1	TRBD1	TGTGCCAGCACCAGGACAGGGGATCGAGCTTTCTTT	CASTRTGDRAFF
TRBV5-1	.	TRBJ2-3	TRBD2	TGCGCCAGCAGCTTGTTGACTAGCGGGGGGCGGGGAACAGATACGCAGTATTTT	CASSLLTSGGRGTDTQYF
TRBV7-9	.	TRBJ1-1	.	TGTGCCAGCAGCTTAGCGCCTTTCGGAGGAGCTTTCTTT	CASSLAPFGGAFF
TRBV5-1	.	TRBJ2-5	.	TGCGCCAGCAGCTTGGGACGGGTCCAAGAGACCCAGTACTTC	CASSLGRVQETQYF
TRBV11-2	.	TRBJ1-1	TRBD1	TGTGCCAGCAGCTCAATAGGGGGACAGACGAACACTGAAGCTTTCTTT	CASSSIGGQTNTEAFF
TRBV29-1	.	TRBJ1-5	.	TGCAGCGCCGTTGCGGGAGATCAGCCCCAGCATTTT	CSAVAGDQPQHF
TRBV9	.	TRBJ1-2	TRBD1	TGTGCCAGCAGCGTAGGGGACAGGATCTATGGCTACACCTTC	CASSVGDRIYGYTF
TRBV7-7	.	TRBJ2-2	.	TGTGCCAGCAGCCCGGGGACTGTGAACACCGGGGAGCTGTTTTTT	CASSPGTVNTGELFF
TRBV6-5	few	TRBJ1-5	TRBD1	TGTGCCAGCAGACCTTCAGGGGGCACTCAGCCCCAGCATTTT	CASRPSGGTQPQHF
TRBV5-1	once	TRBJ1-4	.	TGCGCCAGCAGCTCCGCATTGTCCTCAGGGTTTAGGGAAAAACTGTTTTTT	CASSSALSSGFREKLFF
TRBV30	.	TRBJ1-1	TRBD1	TGTGCCGCCCACAGGGGGCCCACTGAAGCTTTCTTT	CAAHRGPTEAFF
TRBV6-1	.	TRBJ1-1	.	TGTGCCAGCAGTGAATCGGGGATCCTTATGAACACTGAAGCTTTCTTT	CASSESGILMNTEAFF
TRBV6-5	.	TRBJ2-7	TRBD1	TGTGCCAGCAGGCCCCTCGACAGGGTTGACGAGCAGTACTTC	CASRPLDRVDEQYF
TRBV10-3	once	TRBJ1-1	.	TGTGCCATCAGTGACAGGGAAACCGCTGAAGCTTTCTTT	CAISDRETAEAFF
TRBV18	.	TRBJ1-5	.	TGTGCCAGCTCACGAGAGGGCGGGGCTCTCAATCAGCCCCAGCATTTT	CASSREGGALNQPQHF
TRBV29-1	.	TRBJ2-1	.	TGCAGCGTCGACAGTGTTCAAAATGAGCAGTTCTTC	CSVDSVQNEQFF
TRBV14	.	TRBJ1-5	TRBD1	TGTGCCAGCAGGTACAGAGGACAGGGACAGGCAAGGGATCAGCCCCAGCATTTT	CASRYRGQGQARDQPQHF
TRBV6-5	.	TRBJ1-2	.	TGTGCCAGCAGTTACTCAACAGCTTATGGCTACACCTTC	CASSYSTAYGYTF
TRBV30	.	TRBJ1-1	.	TGTGCCTGGAGTAAGACTCCGAACACTGAAGCTTTCTTT	CAWSKTPNTEAFF
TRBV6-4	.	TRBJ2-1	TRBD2	TGTGCCAGCAGTGAAGGGACTAGCGGAGACAATGAGCAGTTCTTC	CASSEGTSGDNEQFF
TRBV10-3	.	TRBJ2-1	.	TGTGCCATCAGTGAGGTCAGCAGGGGCAATGAGCAGTTCTTC	CAISEVSRGNEQFF
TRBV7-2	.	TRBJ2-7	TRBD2	TGTGCCAGCAGCTTAGCCGGGCTAGCGGGAGTCGGCGAGCAGTACTTC	CASSLAGLAGVGEQYF
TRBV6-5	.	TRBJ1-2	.	TGTGCCAGCCAGACAACAGACTATGGCTACACCTTC	CASQTTDYGYTF
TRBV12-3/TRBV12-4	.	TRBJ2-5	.	TGTGCCAGCAGTCCCCGGAGGGGAGAGACCCAGTACTTC	CASSPRRGETQYF
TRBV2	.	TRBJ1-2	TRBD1	TGTGCCAGCAGACGGGGACAGAACGATGTCAGTGGCTACACCTTC	CASRRGQNDVSGYTF
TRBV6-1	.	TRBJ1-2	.	TGTGCCAGCAGTGAGTGGACAGCTAATGGCTACACCTTC	CASSEWTANGYTF
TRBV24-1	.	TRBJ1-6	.	TGTGCCACCAGTGATTTGCAAATCTTAGGGGTTGGGTGTTCACCCCTCCACTTT	CATSDLQILGVGCSPLHF
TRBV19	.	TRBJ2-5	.	TGTGCCAGTTGGAGCCAGGGTTACGAGACCCAGTACTTC	CASWSQGYETQYF
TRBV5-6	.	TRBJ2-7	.	TGTGCCAGCAGCTTCCGGGATCCCGAGCAGTACTTC	CASSFRDPEQYF
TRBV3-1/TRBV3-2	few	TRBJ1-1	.	TGTGCCAGCAGCCACCAGTTTTTTGGCGGAGACGACTCGGGCACTGAAGCTTTCTTT	CASSHQFFGGDDSGTEAFF
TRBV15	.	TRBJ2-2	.	TGTGCCACCAGCAGCGTGTCCGGGGAGCTGTTTTTT	CATSSVSGELFF
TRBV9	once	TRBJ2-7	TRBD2	TGTGCCAGCAGCGTAGATACACTAGCGGCCGAAGGAAGGCCTCACTCCTACGAGCAGTACTTC	CASSVDTLAAEGRPHSYEQYF
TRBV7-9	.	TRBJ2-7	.	TGTGCCAGCAGCTCTGACAGGCAAACCTACGAGCAGTACTTC	CASSSDRQTYEQYF
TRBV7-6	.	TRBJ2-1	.	TGTGCCAGCAGCTTCGGACAGCTTGGCTCCTACAATGAGCAGTTCTTC	CASSFGQLGSYNEQFF